This entry features one T cell receptor beta chain sequence. The antigen is unknown. Using constant-segment primers, 5'RACE produced TCR alpha and TCR beta cDNA libraries carrying sample barcodes and UMIs. Via MiXCR, TCRdb re-called the 5' RACE reads, giving one row per CDR3 protein. The sample includes around 260,000 distinct CDR3 sequences, roughly 17% of them seen just once. V lost 0 bases, J lost 2 bases, and 10 bases lay in between. This CDR3 is 14 amino acids long. Germline V lookup: CDR1 SQVTM, CDR2 ANQGSEA. This sample was included in a study of T-cell memory formation after mild COVID-19. Whole-study context: Largely donor-specific TCR clusters were found. Whole-study results and caveats: Shrinking CD4+ clones were chiefly CM and EM; CD8+ ones were chiefly EMRA. Pre-infection memory carried some responding clones, suggesting that cross-reactive memory joined.

The receptor's source is a man aged 18 to 35 who had mild COVID-19 (a few samples of this study predate the infection). Cell type and time point are not known. Sequenced material: PBMCs or a T cell subset sorted from them (not recorded which). The J gene is TRBJ1-2, the V gene TRBV29-1; D ambiguous. CDR3 DNA sequence: TGCAGCGTTGAAGAAAAGGCCATCAACTATGGCTACACCTTC. Translation: CSVEEKAINYGYTF.